This is a list of T cell receptor beta chains from one sample in a study of CD8+ T cells in alopecia areata. Using immunoSEQ multiplex PCR, the repertoire was profiled, and TCRdb retains in-frame clones only, with some absent. The sample contains roughly 200,000 clones, approximately 55% of which appear only once. Sequenced here: CD8+ T cells sorted from blood, sampled at week 24, from a patient treated with tofacitinib. Receptors were obtained from a human donor with alopecia areata. The CDR3 runs from the conserved cysteine through the conserved F or W. Each record gives: D gene, clone size, J gene, V gene, CDR3 DNA, CDR3 protein. The D gene is left open where the match is weak. Rows give clone size only sometimes, using once, few, many, or a class for an expanded clone.

d_call: TRBD1; clone_size: NA; j_call: TRBJ1-1; v_call: TRBV7-6; cdr3_nt: TGTGCCAGCAGCCTGACAGGGCCAAACACTGAAGCTTTCTTT; cdr3_aa: CASSLTGPNTEAFF
d_call: NA; clone_size: NA; j_call: TRBJ2-5; v_call: TRBV9; cdr3_nt: TGTGCCAGCAGCTCGAGAGGGAGCCAAGAGACCCAGTACTTC; cdr3_aa: CASSSRGSQETQYF
d_call: NA; clone_size: few; j_call: TRBJ1-4; v_call: TRBV27; cdr3_nt: TGTGCCAGCAGCCGGGCCCTGGGTGAAAAACTGTTTTTT; cdr3_aa: CASSRALGEKLFF
d_call: NA; clone_size: few; j_call: TRBJ2-3; v_call: TRBV6-5; cdr3_nt: TGTGCCAGACCTCCTGGCATTCCGCAGTATTTT; cdr3_aa: CARPPGIPQYF
d_call: NA; clone_size: NA; j_call: TRBJ2-3; v_call: TRBV4-3; cdr3_nt: TGCGCCAGCAGCCAATTAGCGGTTCGGACGGCAGATACGCAGTATTTT; cdr3_aa: CASSQLAVRTADTQYF
d_call: NA; clone_size: NA; j_call: TRBJ1-1; v_call: TRBV19; cdr3_nt: TGTGCCAGTAGTTTGACAGGACTCAACACTGAAGCTTTCTTT; cdr3_aa: CASSLTGLNTEAFF
d_call: NA; clone_size: NA; j_call: TRBJ1-2; v_call: TRBV29-1; cdr3_nt: TGCAGCGTCCCAGACGCGGGTGGCTACACCTTC; cdr3_aa: CSVPDAGGYTF
d_call: NA; clone_size: NA; j_call: TRBJ1-1; v_call: TRBV7-2; cdr3_nt: TGTGCCAGCAGCTTAGCGGGTCAGACAATGAACACTGAAGCTTTCTTT; cdr3_aa: CASSLAGQTMNTEAFF
d_call: NA; clone_size: NA; j_call: TRBJ2-7; v_call: TRBV5-6; cdr3_nt: TGTGCCAGCAGTTCAGAGGGTCGGTCCTACGAGCAGTACTTC; cdr3_aa: CASSSEGRSYEQYF
d_call: TRBD2; clone_size: few; j_call: TRBJ2-1; v_call: TRBV5-6; cdr3_nt: TGTGCCAGCAGCGCGGGGGGTCAGGGTGGTGAGCAGTTCTTC; cdr3_aa: CASSAGGQGGEQFF